These T cell receptor beta chains were read from a single sample in a study of blood T cell repertoires in COVID-19. Method: immunoSEQ multiplex PCR; TCRdb's copy keeps in-frame clones and lacks some. This sample has roughly 260,000 clones, with about 93% found just once. The specimen sequenced was PBMCs or T cells enriched from blood (not recorded which). These receptors were obtained from a young woman who had recovered from COVID-19. Each CDR3 is given with its conserved first and last residue. Fields, in order: CDR3 protein, CDR3 DNA, J gene, D gene, V gene, clone size. A D gene is named only where the DNA matches it firmly. Some rows mark clone size as missing; the rest say once, few, many or name a class of expanded clone.

cdr3_aa: CASSRGQGYAGEQFF
cdr3_nt: TGCGCCAGCAGCCGAGGACAGGGGTATGCGGGGGAGCAGTTCTTC
j_call: TRBJ2-1
d_call: TRBD1
v_call: TRBV4-1
clone_size: NA

cdr3_aa: CARPALEGDYQPQHF
cdr3_nt: TGTGCCCGGCCGGCATTAGAGGGGGATTATCAGCCCCAGCATTTT
j_call: TRBJ1-5
d_call: NA
v_call: TRBV21-1
clone_size: NA

cdr3_aa: CASSQSRTGGLRETQYF
cdr3_nt: TGCGCCAGCAGCCAGTCCAGGACAGGGGGCTTGCGTGAGACCCAGTACTTC
j_call: TRBJ2-5
d_call: TRBD1
v_call: TRBV4-1
clone_size: NA

cdr3_aa: CASSFSGVHEKLFF
cdr3_nt: TGTGCCAGCAGCTTTAGCGGGGTTCATGAAAAACTGTTTTTT
j_call: TRBJ1-4
d_call: NA
v_call: TRBV11-3
clone_size: NA

cdr3_aa: CASSQETESPLHF
cdr3_nt: TGCGCCAGCAGCCAAGAGACAGAATCACCCCTCCACTTT
j_call: TRBJ1-6
d_call: NA
v_call: TRBV4-1
clone_size: NA

cdr3_aa: CASSLFLGPSYEQYF
cdr3_nt: TGTGCCAGCAGTTTATTTCTGGGGCCCTCCTACGAGCAGTACTTC
j_call: TRBJ2-7
d_call: NA
v_call: TRBV27
clone_size: NA

cdr3_aa: CASSAGLAGVREQFF
cdr3_nt: TGCGCCAGCAGTGCGGGACTAGCGGGAGTTCGTGAGCAGTTCTTC
j_call: TRBJ2-1
d_call: TRBD2
v_call: TRBV10-1
clone_size: once

cdr3_aa: CASSSRTGGNEQYF
cdr3_nt: TGTGCCAGCTCATCAAGGACAGGGGGCAACGAGCAGTACTTC
j_call: TRBJ2-7
d_call: TRBD1
v_call: TRBV18
clone_size: NA

cdr3_aa: CASSLGIVTGSSYEQYF
cdr3_nt: TGTGCCAGCAGCTTAGGTATCGTTACAGGAAGCTCCTACGAGCAGTACTTC
j_call: TRBJ2-7
d_call: NA
v_call: TRBV11-3
clone_size: NA

cdr3_aa: CASRPGQGAYEQYF
cdr3_nt: TGTGCCAGCAGGCCGGGACAGGGGGCCTACGAGCAGTACTTC
j_call: TRBJ2-7
d_call: TRBD1
v_call: TRBV28
clone_size: NA

cdr3_aa: CASSPSTGYRGNTEAFF
cdr3_nt: TGTGCCAGCAGCCCATCTACAGGATACAGGGGTAACACTGAAGCTTTCTTT
j_call: TRBJ1-1
d_call: TRBD1
v_call: TRBV7-2
clone_size: once

cdr3_aa: CASNLLAGGPIICPGQFF
cdr3_nt: TGTGCCAGCAACCTACTAGCGGGAGGGCCAATTATCTGTCCCGGGCAGTTCTTC
j_call: TRBJ2-1
d_call: NA
v_call: TRBV21-1
clone_size: NA

cdr3_aa: CASSSEIGGQGESGYGYTF
cdr3_nt: TGTGCCAGCAGCTCCGAAATTGGGGGACAGGGGGAGTCGGGCTATGGCTACACCTTC
j_call: TRBJ1-2
d_call: TRBD1
v_call: TRBV5-4
clone_size: NA

cdr3_aa: CASSALGEMNSEAFF
cdr3_nt: TGTGCCAGCAGCGCGCTGGGAGAGATGAACAGTGAAGCTTTCTTT
j_call: TRBJ1-1
d_call: NA
v_call: TRBV9
clone_size: NA

cdr3_aa: CSVERTSYNEQFF
cdr3_nt: TGCAGCGTTGAAAGGACTAGCTACAATGAGCAGTTCTTC
j_call: TRBJ2-1
d_call: TRBD2
v_call: TRBV29-1
clone_size: many

cdr3_aa: CASSQGRTSGNSYNEQFF
cdr3_nt: TGTGCCAGCAGCCAAGGCCGGACTAGCGGGAACTCCTACAATGAGCAGTTCTTC
j_call: TRBJ2-1
d_call: TRBD2
v_call: TRBV3-1/TRBV3-2
clone_size: NA

cdr3_aa: CASSPRGQGSAEAFF
cdr3_nt: TGTGCCAGCAGCCCCCGGGGACAGGGCTCGGCTGAAGCTTTCTTT
j_call: TRBJ1-1
d_call: NA
v_call: TRBV12-1
clone_size: NA

cdr3_aa: CASSQDYYPTYNEQFF
cdr3_nt: TGTGCCAGCAGCCAAGACTACTACCCGACCTACAATGAGCAGTTCTTC
j_call: TRBJ2-1
d_call: NA
v_call: TRBV3-1/TRBV3-2
clone_size: NA

cdr3_aa: CASSAEETQYF
cdr3_nt: TGTGCCAGCAGTGCGGAGGAGACCCAGTACTTC
j_call: TRBJ2-5
d_call: NA
v_call: TRBV2
clone_size: NA

cdr3_aa: CASSLGPGGVSEAFF
cdr3_nt: TGCGCCAGCAGCTTGGGGCCGGGGGGAGTTAGTGAAGCTTTCTTT
j_call: TRBJ1-1
d_call: NA
v_call: TRBV5-1
clone_size: once

cdr3_aa: CASSTTGRSNQPQHF
cdr3_nt: TGTGCCAGCAGTACGACAGGGAGAAGCAATCAGCCCCAGCATTTT
j_call: TRBJ1-5
d_call: TRBD1
v_call: TRBV7-8
clone_size: once

cdr3_aa: CASSKAGRVNSPLHF
cdr3_nt: TGTGCCAGCAGCAAAGCTGGCAGGGTAAATTCACCCCTCCACTTT
j_call: TRBJ1-6
d_call: NA
v_call: TRBV21-1
clone_size: once

cdr3_aa: CASSEGRDTQYF
cdr3_nt: TGCGCCAGCAGTGAGGGGAGGGATACGCAGTATTTT
j_call: TRBJ2-3
d_call: NA
v_call: TRBV10-1
clone_size: NA

cdr3_aa: CASSSLGGWDNSPLHF
cdr3_nt: TGTGCCAGCAGTTCCCTTGGGGGGTGGGATAATTCACCCCTCCACTTT
j_call: TRBJ1-6
d_call: NA
v_call: TRBV28
clone_size: once

cdr3_aa: CASSYGQGATDTQYF
cdr3_nt: TGTGCCAGCAGTTATGGACAGGGGGCAACAGATACGCAGTATTTT
j_call: TRBJ2-3
d_call: TRBD1
v_call: TRBV6-5
clone_size: NA

cdr3_aa: CASSFRDRGNNEQFF
cdr3_nt: TGTGCCAGCAGTTTCCGGGACAGGGGTAACAATGAGCAGTTCTTC
j_call: TRBJ2-1
d_call: TRBD1
v_call: TRBV28
clone_size: once

cdr3_aa: CASRRDRGLIQPQHF
cdr3_nt: TGCGCCAGCAGGAGGGACAGGGGGCTAATTCAGCCCCAGCATTTT
j_call: TRBJ1-5
d_call: TRBD1
v_call: TRBV10-2
clone_size: once

cdr3_aa: CASRYDSYNSPLHF
cdr3_nt: TGCGCCAGCAGGTATGACAGCTATAATTCACCCCTCCACTTT
j_call: TRBJ1-6
d_call: NA
v_call: TRBV10-2
clone_size: NA

cdr3_aa: CASSPFGTQYF
cdr3_nt: TGTGCCAGCAGCCCATTCGGGACCCAGTACTTC
j_call: TRBJ2-5
d_call: NA
v_call: TRBV14
clone_size: NA

cdr3_aa: CASSPALAGAYGYTF
cdr3_nt: TGTGCCAGCAGCCCCGCCTTGGCGGGTGCCTATGGCTACACCTTC
j_call: TRBJ1-2
d_call: NA
v_call: TRBV5-5
clone_size: NA

cdr3_aa: CASSLSSTILGNEQFF
cdr3_nt: TGCGCCAGCAGCCTTTCTAGCACCATACTGGGGAATGAGCAGTTCTTC
j_call: TRBJ2-1
d_call: NA
v_call: TRBV4-1
clone_size: NA

cdr3_aa: CSAGTPTYNEQFF
cdr3_nt: TGCAGCGCGGGGACACCCACCTACAATGAGCAGTTCTTC
j_call: TRBJ2-1
d_call: NA
v_call: TRBV29-1
clone_size: NA

cdr3_aa: CASSYTISPGTYEQYF
cdr3_nt: TGTGCCAGCAGTTACACTATTAGTCCGGGAACCTACGAGCAGTACTTC
j_call: TRBJ2-7
d_call: NA
v_call: TRBV6-2/TRBV6-3
clone_size: NA

cdr3_aa: CASSPPGAGVNEQYF
cdr3_nt: TGTGCCAGCAGCCCCCCAGGGGCGGGAGTAAACGAGCAGTACTTC
j_call: TRBJ2-7
d_call: NA
v_call: TRBV7-2
clone_size: NA

cdr3_aa: CASSVAAAEAYGYTF
cdr3_nt: TGTGCCAGCAGCGTAGCGGCGGCCGAAGCCTATGGCTACACCTTC
j_call: TRBJ1-2
d_call: NA
v_call: TRBV9
clone_size: NA

cdr3_aa: CASSPTSGFSGANVLTF
cdr3_nt: TGTGCCAGCAGCCCGACTAGCGGGTTTTCTGGGGCCAACGTCCTGACTTTC
j_call: TRBJ2-6
d_call: TRBD2
v_call: TRBV3-1/TRBV3-2
clone_size: few

cdr3_aa: CASSAHSFANTGELFF
cdr3_nt: TGTGCCAGCAGCGCACACAGTTTCGCGAACACCGGGGAGCTGTTTTTT
j_call: TRBJ2-2
d_call: NA
v_call: TRBV9
clone_size: NA

cdr3_aa: CASSDRPRLAPYEQYF
cdr3_nt: TGTGCCAGCAGCGATAGGCCGAGACTAGCGCCCTACGAGCAGTACTTC
j_call: TRBJ2-7
d_call: TRBD2
v_call: TRBV28
clone_size: NA

cdr3_aa: CASSAHVTGSYEQYF
cdr3_nt: TGTGCCAGCAGCGCCCACGTGACAGGCTCCTACGAGCAGTACTTC
j_call: TRBJ2-7
d_call: NA
v_call: TRBV9
clone_size: NA

cdr3_aa: CASSQEVYSYNHEQYF
cdr3_nt: TGCGCCAGCAGCCAAGAAGTTTACAGCTATAACCACGAGCAGTACTTC
j_call: TRBJ2-7
d_call: NA
v_call: TRBV4-3
clone_size: NA

cdr3_aa: CASSIQQGRANTEAFF
cdr3_nt: TGCGCCAGCAGCATCCAACAGGGTCGGGCGAACACTGAAGCTTTCTTT
j_call: TRBJ1-1
d_call: NA
v_call: TRBV5-1
clone_size: NA

cdr3_aa: CASSSPQAHRYQPQHF
cdr3_nt: TGTGCCAGCAGTTCCCCCCAGGCGCACCGGTATCAGCCCCAGCATTTT
j_call: TRBJ1-5
d_call: NA
v_call: TRBV28
clone_size: NA

cdr3_aa: CASSSGTASNSPLHF
cdr3_nt: TGTGCCAGCAGCTCCGGGACAGCCTCGAATTCACCCCTCCACTTT
j_call: TRBJ1-6
d_call: TRBD1
v_call: TRBV3-1/TRBV3-2
clone_size: NA

cdr3_aa: CSVEDGEGDPSFRGYTF
cdr3_nt: TGCAGCGTTGAAGACGGAGAGGGGGACCCTTCTTTTCGTGGCTACACCTTC
j_call: TRBJ1-2
d_call: NA
v_call: TRBV29-1
clone_size: once

cdr3_aa: CASRLKQGGYGYTF
cdr3_nt: TGTGCCAGCAGGTTAAAACAGGGGGGCTATGGCTACACCTTC
j_call: TRBJ1-2
d_call: TRBD1
v_call: TRBV7-2
clone_size: NA

cdr3_aa: CASSSRDTGTYEQYF
cdr3_nt: TGTGCCAGCAGCTCCCGGGACACCGGGACCTACGAGCAGTACTTC
j_call: TRBJ2-7
d_call: NA
v_call: TRBV5-4
clone_size: NA

cdr3_aa: CASSLIPGIGEQYF
cdr3_nt: TGCGCCAGCAGCTTAATTCCCGGGATCGGGGAGCAGTACTTC
j_call: TRBJ2-7
d_call: NA
v_call: TRBV5-1
clone_size: NA

cdr3_aa: CASSLNFLGGTGAYEAFF
cdr3_nt: TGTGCCAGCAGCTTAAACTTTCTTGGGGGGACAGGGGCTTATGAAGCTTTCTTT
j_call: TRBJ1-1
d_call: TRBD1
v_call: TRBV7-9
clone_size: NA

cdr3_aa: CASSGDRNGELFF
cdr3_nt: TGTGCCAGCAGTGGGGACAGAAACGGGGAGCTGTTTTTT
j_call: TRBJ2-2
d_call: TRBD1
v_call: TRBV2
clone_size: NA

cdr3_aa: CASRTGWSEKLFF
cdr3_nt: TGTGCCAGCAGGACAGGGTGGAGTGAAAAACTGTTTTTT
j_call: TRBJ1-4
d_call: TRBD1
v_call: TRBV6-5
clone_size: NA

cdr3_aa: CASSLGQGALGYTF
cdr3_nt: TGTGCCAGCAGCTTGGGACAGGGGGCACTTGGCTACACCTTC
j_call: TRBJ1-2
d_call: TRBD1
v_call: TRBV5-6
clone_size: NA

cdr3_aa: CASSPGATGVTGELFF
cdr3_nt: TGCGCCAGCAGCCCCGGGGCGACAGGGGTAACCGGGGAGCTGTTTTTT
j_call: TRBJ2-2
d_call: TRBD1
v_call: TRBV5-1
clone_size: NA

cdr3_aa: CATSDPSGGDTGELFF
cdr3_nt: TGTGCCACCAGTGACCCTAGCGGGGGGGACACCGGGGAGCTGTTTTTT
j_call: TRBJ2-2
d_call: TRBD2
v_call: TRBV24-1
clone_size: NA